What follows describes a single T cell receptor beta chain. Its matching antigen is unknown. This specimen comes from a study of T cell responses to AZD1222 COVID-19 vaccine. Study conclusions and caveats: Spike-specific TCR breadth rose after two AZD1222 doses, and depth rose as well.

The table came from immunoSEQ multiplex PCR; TCRdb's copy has only in-frame clones and leaves some out. In the table there are around 100,000 clones, about 80% of which are singletons. The germline V and J ends were trimmed by 6 bases and 10 bases, with 19 bases remaining between them. Germline V gene sequence: CDR1 MDHEN, CDR2 SYDVKM. CDR3 length: 15 amino acids. This specimen consisted of peripheral blood, obtained on day 0 of AZD1222 vaccination. The origin of this receptor is an adult in good health. The chain recombines TRBV28 with TRBJ1-6, with D perhaps TRBD1 (5 bases). The CDR3 region is CASRRTFTGGSPLHF. DNA of the CDR3: TGTGCCAGCAGACGTACATTTACGGGGGGATCACCCCTCCACTTT. Supplemented by reference TRBV28 and TRBJ1-6, the full variable domain reads DVKVTQSSRYLVKRTGEKVFLECVQDMDHENMFWYRQDPGLGLRLIYFSYDVKMKEKGDIPEGYSVSREKKERFSLILESASTNQTSMYLCASRRTFTGGSPLHFGNGTRLTVT.